This TCR beta chain derives from a study of regulatory T cells in long-lasting Graves disease. Time point described: newly diagnosed GD, antithyroid drugs for less than 3 months. Generation of the TCR library employed RNA extracted from PBMCs. Enrollment of patients was through an endocrinology department in Xi'an, China. Study-wide results and caveats: TRBV28, TRBJ1-2 and TRBJ2-5 emerged as the favored segments in persistent disease.

This clonotype was detected a few times. Antigen: not known. Building the TCR beta libraries relied on iRepertoire HTBI primers, and CDR3 regions underwent Arm-PCR. Using its own MiXCR run on the multiplex PCR reads, TCRdb lists one record per CDR3 protein. The table has about 320,000 distinct CDR3 sequences, about a sixth seen once. CDR3 length equals 14 residues. CDR1 and CDR2 (germline): LGHNT, FRNRAP. V was shortened by 5 bases and J by 5 bases, with 12 bases between the two germline ends. The rearrangement links TRBV12-5 to TRBJ2-2; D is ambiguous. Source: peripheral blood mononuclear cells (PBMCs), taken at new diagnosis, from a patient treated with antithyroid drugs. The sequence came from a female donor with Graves disease. CDR3 sequence: CASGPVSRTGELFF. The CDR3 nucleotides read TGTGCTAGTGGTCCCGTATCTCGTACCGGGGAGCTGTTTTTT.